This T cell receptor beta chain was recorded in a study of T cells after yellow fever vaccination. The CDR3 covers 14 residues. V gave up 3 bases and J gave up 7 bases; unmatched junction bases: 11. The V gene's germline CDR1 is DFQATT and CDR2 SNEGSKA (reference sequence). The authors made TCR cDNA by 5'RACE template switching, adding a universal primer site and UMIs. MiXCR, applied by TCRdb to the 5' RACE reads, yields one record per CDR3 protein. The sample gives approximately 550,000 distinct CDR3 sequences, approximately 13% of which show up once; around an eighth is in the top ten. For this clonotype: The antigen is undetermined.

Points from the study as a whole: From the bulk population, abundant clonotypes could contaminate and appear within FACS-sorted repertoires. Booster samples showed a return of most primary-vaccination clones (approximately 95% CD4, approximately 88% CD8).

V is TRBV20-1 and J is TRBJ2-5; TRBD2 matches at 7 bases. Source: PBMCs, taken on the day of the yellow fever booster vaccination. This clonotype was obtained from a man aged 25 to 40 who received the YFV17D yellow fever vaccine. The CDR3 here is CSARPQAGTGTQYF. DNA for the CDR3: TGCAGTGCTAGGCCACAAGCGGGAACGGGGACCCAGTACTTC.